This T cell receptor (beta chain) was profiled in a study of T cell responses to AZD1222 COVID-19 vaccine. Findings and caveats of the study: Rises in breadth and depth of Spike-specific TCRs came after two AZD1222 doses.

Generated by immunoSEQ multiplex PCR, the TCRdb table keeps only in-frame clones and is missing some. The sample records roughly 200,000 clones, 90% to 95% being singletons. CDR1 and CDR2 from the germline V gene are MNHEY and SVGAGI. The V gene end was trimmed by 1 base and the J gene end by 1 base; junction bases not matched to a gene: 3. This CDR3 has 15 amino acids. A note on this clone: Its cognate antigen is unknown.

The TCR originated in an adult in good health. The rearrangement joins TRBV6-5 to TRBJ1-1; TRBD1 agrees at 7 bases. Sequenced material: peripheral blood, taken on day 0 of MenACWY control vaccination. The CDR3 spells CASSYYEGANTEAFF. CDR3 in DNA: TGTGCCAGCAGTTACTACGAGGGGGCGAACACTGAAGCTTTCTTT.